A selection of T cell receptor beta chains follows, all from one sample in a study of a mutant IDH1 vaccine in newly diagnosed glioma. Assay used: immunoSEQ multiplex PCR; TCRdb lists only in-frame clones, some missing. The data contain 70,000 or so clones, around 84% of them singletons. Their cognate antigens are unknown. The sample was PBMCs, taken from a glioma patient whose treatment included an IDH1 peptide vaccine. The receptors were gathered from a man between 25 and 39 years old with glioma. Both conserved end residues are trimmed from each CDR3. Clone sizes are given selectively: once, few, many, or a class where the clone is expanded.

abundance: -
j_gene: TRBJ1-3
v_gene: TRBV19
len: 14
CDR3aa: ASSGVGTGPGNTIY

abundance: -
j_gene: TRBJ2-4
v_gene: TRBV9
len: 13
CDR3aa: ASSSTDYWVDIQY

abundance: few
j_gene: TRBJ1-5
v_gene: TRBV9
len: 12
CDR3aa: ASSVEGLNQPQH

abundance: -
j_gene: TRBJ2-7
v_gene: TRBV6-1
len: 12
CDR3aa: ASNPRTGLNEQY

abundance: -
j_gene: TRBJ1-2
v_gene: TRBV11-3
len: 16
CDR3aa: ASSLVAGTGAANYGYT

abundance: -
j_gene: TRBJ1-1
v_gene: TRBV2
len: 13
CDR3aa: ASNLLGQGNTEAF

abundance: -
j_gene: TRBJ2-2
v_gene: TRBV19
len: 15
CDR3aa: ASSASGPGQGAGELF

abundance: -
j_gene: TRBJ2-5
v_gene: TRBV28
len: 11
CDR3aa: ASSLYRVETQY

abundance: -
j_gene: TRBJ1-6
v_gene: TRBV9
len: 15
CDR3aa: ASSPYERGTADSPLH

abundance: -
j_gene: TRBJ1-3
v_gene: TRBV30
len: 10
CDR3aa: AWNVGGNTIY

abundance: -
j_gene: TRBJ2-1
v_gene: TRBV7-2
len: 11
CDR3aa: ASRVVGLNEQF

abundance: -
j_gene: TRBJ2-7
v_gene: TRBV6-1
len: 13
CDR3aa: ASSETQGIPYEQY

abundance: -
j_gene: TRBJ2-1
v_gene: TRBV27
len: 16
CDR3aa: ASSLTGLAGSSYNEQF

abundance: -
j_gene: TRBJ2-1
v_gene: TRBV5-3
len: 11
CDR3aa: APGTGSYNEQF

abundance: few
j_gene: TRBJ1-1
v_gene: TRBV6-1
len: 11
CDR3aa: ASMGGLNTEAF

abundance: -
j_gene: TRBJ1-5
v_gene: TRBV14
len: 11
CDR3aa: ASSLSVGQPQH

abundance: -
j_gene: TRBJ1-5
v_gene: TRBV6-6
len: 11
CDR3aa: ASSTGRGQPQH

abundance: few
j_gene: TRBJ2-3
v_gene: TRBV2
len: 13
CDR3aa: ASSVELAGPDTQY

abundance: few
j_gene: TRBJ2-6
v_gene: TRBV27
len: 15
CDR3aa: ASSLRASFSGANVLT

abundance: -
j_gene: TRBJ1-1
v_gene: TRBV2
len: 10
CDR3aa: ASSGNRGVAF

abundance: -
j_gene: TRBJ2-5
v_gene: TRBV11-3
len: 10
CDR3aa: ASSLGSGDVD

abundance: -
j_gene: TRBJ2-5
v_gene: TRBV7-9
len: 13
CDR3aa: ASSLMGPAGETQY

abundance: -
j_gene: TRBJ1-2
v_gene: TRBV4-1
len: 14
CDR3aa: ASSQDAHADNYGYT

abundance: -
j_gene: TRBJ1-5
v_gene: TRBV28
len: 12
CDR3aa: ASSSDDSNQPQH

abundance: -
j_gene: TRBJ1-1
v_gene: TRBV5-1
len: 12
CDR3aa: ASSSRQGNTEAF

abundance: -
j_gene: TRBJ1-1
v_gene: TRBV9
len: 12
CDR3aa: ASSPTGGSTEAF

abundance: -
j_gene: TRBJ2-5
v_gene: TRBV5-1
len: 12
CDR3aa: ASSRGLDQETQY

abundance: -
j_gene: TRBJ2-1
v_gene: TRBV29-1
len: 14
CDR3aa: SVVGLADLSYNEQF

abundance: -
j_gene: TRBJ2-3
v_gene: TRBV7-3
len: 13
CDR3aa: ASSPRQGLTDTQY

abundance: -
j_gene: TRBJ2-3
v_gene: TRBV30
len: 11
CDR3aa: AWSTEFTDTQY

abundance: once
j_gene: TRBJ2-1
v_gene: TRBV9
len: 12
CDR3aa: ASEPGLAYNEQF

abundance: -
j_gene: TRBJ2-7
v_gene: TRBV5-1
len: 14
CDR3aa: ASSPRTSGMGYEQY

abundance: -
j_gene: TRBJ2-2
v_gene: TRBV2
len: 14
CDR3aa: ASSLIGTSNTGELF

abundance: -
j_gene: TRBJ1-1
v_gene: TRBV6-6
len: 12
CDR3aa: ASGQGAGNTEAF

abundance: -
j_gene: TRBJ1-1
v_gene: TRBV4-2
len: 13
CDR3aa: ASSLIGGPNTEAF

abundance: few
j_gene: TRBJ2-6
v_gene: TRBV4-1
len: 15
CDR3aa: ASSQDLRGAGANVLT

abundance: -
j_gene: TRBJ1-1
v_gene: TRBV18
len: 14
CDR3aa: ASSPSGHQMNTEAF

abundance: -
j_gene: TRBJ1-1
v_gene: TRBV4-3
len: 13
CDR3aa: ASSQGRRENTEAF

abundance: once
j_gene: TRBJ1-1
v_gene: TRBV10-3
len: 12
CDR3aa: ATTDRGKNTEAF